The entry that follows covers one TCR beta chain sequence. This receptor's antigen is unknown. Base qualities are not recorded, but no much larger clone differs from it by a single base. This entry belongs to a study of blood T cell repertoires in COVID-19 (TCRdb year 2020). The study in broad terms: Samples covering the acute and convalescent phases of COVID-19 were provided by collaborators in the United States, Italy and Spain. The material from the prospective study consisted of cDNA or gDNA derived from T cells, B-cell-depleted T cells, or PBMCs. The dataset comprised deeply sampled blood TCRbeta repertoires from subjects exposed to, actively infected with, or recovered from COVID-19. A freely available public database, intended as a resource for researchers studying the immune response to SARS-CoV-2, is where the repertoires were released. Samples were obtained from the ongoing ImmuneRACE study (first 160 participants) and from 1,254 subjects provided by 6 global collaborators. A de-identified subject ID, COVID-19 status, age in years and sex were almost always included in the sample metadata. HLA class I and class II types, where available, came from metadata supplied by the sample provider rather than from assay-based typing. Points the paper makes about the study in general: The amount of clinical and demographic metadata varied by source and participant and was provided uncurated.

V is clipped by 3 bases and J by 9 bases, and the sequence between their germline boundaries is 15 bases long. CDR1 LNHDA and CDR2 SQIVND were looked up in the germline V gene (reference sequence). The CDR3, cysteine through phenylalanine, is 15 amino acids long. Left in the record is the CDR3 DNA by itself, 45 bases read in frame from the first base. In Seattle, one collaborating source enrolled patients while the infection was active and tracked those patients longitudinally over the course of disease. Each collaborating institution followed its own protocols to collect whole blood in K2EDTA tubes. Collaborator samples were shipped for TCRbeta analysis as frozen whole blood, isolated PBMCs, or DNA extracted from either sample type. The immunoSEQ Assay, a bias-controlled multiplex PCR, was used to amplify TCRbeta CDR3 regions from genomic DNA. Per the authors' processing: Nucleated cell counts per sample were estimated from amplification of reference gene primers within the assay. To quantify the absolute abundance of each unique TCRbeta CDR3 rearrangement, sequence reads were collapsed and filtered. For each sample, productive Simpson clonality was calculated as the square root of Simpson's diversity index over productive rearrangements. TCRdb provides this immuneACCESS table in a form limited to in-frame rearrangements. Some clones are lacking; in checked studies, under half of them reflect an unresolved V gene, and why the rest are absent is not known. V, J and clone size are taken as reported in that table, and D and trimming were inferred from the DNA itself. The sample table lists 200,000 to 250,000 clones, 85% of them with a count of one. Together, the top ten hold 2% to 3% of the sample.

The receptor was derived from an older woman with COVID-19, enrolled during active disease. The chain was built from TRBV19 and TRBJ1-6; tentative D gene TRBD1, with 6 bases matching. Sequenced material: peripheral blood. The nucleotide sequence reads as follows: TGTGCCAGTAGTATGGACAGCACCCTAGGTTCACCCCTCCACTTT. Translated, this is CASSMDSTLGSPLHF.